Detailed here is one TCR beta chain. There are 16 residues in the CDR3. V was clipped by 2 bases and J by 4 bases, with 15 bases between them. The V gene's germline CDR1 is ENHRY and CDR2 SYGVKD. Before they entered the study, exposed participants had met a COVID-19 case within 2 weeks. The data stem from a study of blood T cell repertoires in COVID-19. In the source study's methods: Nucleated cell counts were estimated from reference gene primer amplification. TCRdb keeps only in-frame clones here, not all; method: immunoSEQ multiplex PCR. V and J calls and clone size are given by that table; D and trimming were obtained from the DNA. The table has about 280,000 clones, approximately 80% seen once.

The sequencing sample was made of PBMCs or T cells enriched from blood (not recorded which). The V gene is TRBV10-3, the J gene TRBJ1-5, with D possibly matching TRBD1 (6 bases). The clonotype comes from a man aged 40-50 years who had been exposed to COVID-19. In DNA, the CDR3 is TGTGCCATCAGTGAGGCGGGCAGGGGAGGGAATCAGCCCCAGCATTTT. Its protein product is CAISEAGRGGNQPQHF.